This TCR beta chain was obtained from a study of blood T cells in healthy people across ages. V lost 6 bases to trimming and J lost 11 bases, with 22 bases between them. CDR1 and CDR2 (germline): MNHNS, SASEGT. The CDR3 extends over 14 amino acids. A second PCR, run for about 6 to 12 cycles, used a sample-barcoded 5' primer plus a J-beta primer mix. Every cDNA molecule carried a tag from a template-switch adaptor bearing 12 random nucleotides. TCRdb re-called the 5' RACE reads with MiXCR, one entry per CDR3 protein. Here the sample spans about 780,000 distinct CDR3 sequences, about a quarter being singletons. The same data also went into a second study, on T cells of mothers and their children. That report notes: Biologically related mothers and children overlapped slightly more than unrelated pairs, a non-significant difference.

This chain uses TRBV6-1 with TRBJ2-5; the D call may be TRBD1 or TRBD2 (5 bases each). The receptor comes from a boy between 10 and 17 years old in good health. The sequencing sample was made of blood. The chain's CDR3 is CASRLETAMGEQYF. The CDR3 nucleotides are TGTGCCAGCAGGCTTGAGACAGCCATGGGGGAGCAGTACTTC.